This entry is about one T cell receptor (beta chain). This specimen comes from a study of blood T cell repertoires in COVID-19. This CDR3 region has 15 residues. CDR1 and CDR2 from the germline V gene are SGHVS and FQNEAQ. V shed 3 bases and J shed 3 bases, with 14 bases lying between them. Produced via immunoSEQ multiplex PCR; TCRdb's table is partial and in-frame only. In the table there are about 140,000 clones, roughly four fifths of which are singletons. The sample was peripheral blood. The receptor was isolated from a woman aged 80 or over with active or convalescent COVID-19. The rearrangement uses TRBV7-8 and TRBJ1-1; D gene uncertain. The CDR3 protein is CASSFEEVEYTEAFF. CDR3 nucleotide sequence: TGTGCCAGCAGCTTTGAAGAGGTGGAATACACTGAAGCTTTCTTT.